This TCR beta chain derives from a study of control samples from healthy donors and cancer patients. Only in-frame clones appear in the TCRdb table, and some are missing; sequencing was by immunoSEQ multiplex PCR. Seen here are tens of thousands of clones, 94% observed once, and the top ten hold almost 4%. The CDR3 contains 15 residues. Germline assignment: CDR1 SNHLY and CDR2 FYNNEI. V lost 3 bases and J lost 1, with 10 bases in between. The genes are TRBV2 and TRBJ2-1; a weak D match, TRBD2 (5 bases). The sequenced sample consisted of blood. This clonotype originated in a man aged 25-45 years in good health. The CDR3 coding sequence is TGTGCCAGCAGTGATGGACTGTCGTCCTACAATGAGCAGTTCTTC. Its protein product is CASSDGLSSYNEQFF.